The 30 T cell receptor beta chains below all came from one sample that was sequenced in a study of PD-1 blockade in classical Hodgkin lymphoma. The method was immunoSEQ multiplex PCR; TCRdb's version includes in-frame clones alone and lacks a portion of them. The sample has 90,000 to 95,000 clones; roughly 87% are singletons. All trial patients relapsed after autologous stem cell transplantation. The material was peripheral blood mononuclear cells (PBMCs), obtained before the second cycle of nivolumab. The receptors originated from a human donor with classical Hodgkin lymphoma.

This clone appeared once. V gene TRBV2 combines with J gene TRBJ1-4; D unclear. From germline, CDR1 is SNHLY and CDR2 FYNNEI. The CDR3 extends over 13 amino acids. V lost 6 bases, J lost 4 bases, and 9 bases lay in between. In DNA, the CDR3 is TGTGCCAGCAGCGGGAAGATTAATGAAAAACTGTTTTTT. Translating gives CASSGKINEKLFF.

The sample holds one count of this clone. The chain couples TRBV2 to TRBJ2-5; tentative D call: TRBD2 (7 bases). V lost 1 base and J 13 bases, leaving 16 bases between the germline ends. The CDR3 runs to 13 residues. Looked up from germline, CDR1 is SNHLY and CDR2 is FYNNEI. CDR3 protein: CASSEEGGSMRYF. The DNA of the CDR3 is TGTGCCAGCAGTGAAGAGGGGGGGTCGATGCGGTACTTC.

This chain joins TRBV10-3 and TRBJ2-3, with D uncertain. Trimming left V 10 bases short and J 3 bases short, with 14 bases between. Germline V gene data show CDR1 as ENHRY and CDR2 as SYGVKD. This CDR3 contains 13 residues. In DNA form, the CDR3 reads TGTGCCACCCAACGTGGAACGACAGATACGCAGTATTTT. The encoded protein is CATQRGTTDTQYF.

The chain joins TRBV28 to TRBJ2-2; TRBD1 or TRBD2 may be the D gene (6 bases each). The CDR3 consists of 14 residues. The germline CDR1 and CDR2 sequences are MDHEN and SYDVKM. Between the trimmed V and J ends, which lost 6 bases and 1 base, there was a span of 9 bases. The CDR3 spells CASRKGGNTGELFF. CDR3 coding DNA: TGTGCCAGCAGAAAGGGGGGGAACACCGGGGAGCTGTTTTTT.

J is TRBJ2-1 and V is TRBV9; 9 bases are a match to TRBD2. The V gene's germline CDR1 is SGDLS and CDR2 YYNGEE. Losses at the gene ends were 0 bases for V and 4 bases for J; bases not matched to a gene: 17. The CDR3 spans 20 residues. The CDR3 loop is CASSVEGIGTSPAPYNEQFF. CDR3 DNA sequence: TGTGCCAGCAGCGTAGAAGGGATAGGGACTAGCCCGGCTCCTTACAATGAGCAGTTCTTC.

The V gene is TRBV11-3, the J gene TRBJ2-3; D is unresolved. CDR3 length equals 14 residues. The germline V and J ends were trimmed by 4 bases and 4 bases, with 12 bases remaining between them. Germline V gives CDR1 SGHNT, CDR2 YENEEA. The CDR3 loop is CASSSPTRPDTQYF. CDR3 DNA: TGTGCCAGCAGCTCCCCGACCCGGCCAGATACGCAGTATTTT.

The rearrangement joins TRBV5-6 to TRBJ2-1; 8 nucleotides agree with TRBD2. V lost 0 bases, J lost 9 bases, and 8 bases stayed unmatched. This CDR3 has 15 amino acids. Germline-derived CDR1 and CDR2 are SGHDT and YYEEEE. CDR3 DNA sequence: TGTGCCAGCAGCTTGGGCGGGGGGCATTATATTGAGCAGTTCTTC. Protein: CASSLGGGHYIEQFF.

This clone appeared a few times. Here the CDR3 DNA reads TGTGCCAGCTCACCACGGATATTGAACACTGAAGCTTTCTTT. Translation: CASSPRILNTEAFF. This sequence joins TRBV18 and TRBJ1-1, with D uncertain. The CDR3 extends over 14 amino acids. The V gene lost 1 base and the J gene lost 0 bases, with 6 bases spanning the gap. Germline assignment: CDR1 KGHSH and CDR2 LQKENI.

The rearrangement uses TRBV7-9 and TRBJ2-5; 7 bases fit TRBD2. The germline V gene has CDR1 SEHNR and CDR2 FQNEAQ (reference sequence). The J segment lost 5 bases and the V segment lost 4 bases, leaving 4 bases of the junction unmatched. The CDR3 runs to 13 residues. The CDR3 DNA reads TGTGCCAGCAGCTGGGGGGGGACCGAGACCCAGTACTTC. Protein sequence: CASSWGGTETQYF.

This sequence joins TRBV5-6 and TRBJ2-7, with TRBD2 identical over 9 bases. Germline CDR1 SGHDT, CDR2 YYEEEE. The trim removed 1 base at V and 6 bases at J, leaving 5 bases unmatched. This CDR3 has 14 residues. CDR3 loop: CASSLSSGVGEQYF. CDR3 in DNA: TGTGCCAGCAGCTTGTCTAGCGGGGTAGGCGAGCAGTACTTC.

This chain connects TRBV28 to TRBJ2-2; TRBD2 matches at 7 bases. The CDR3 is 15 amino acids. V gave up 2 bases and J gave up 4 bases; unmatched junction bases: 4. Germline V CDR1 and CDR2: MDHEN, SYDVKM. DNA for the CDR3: TGTGCCAGCAGTTTACGGGGGGAGAGCACCGGGGAGCTGTTTTTT. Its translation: CASSLRGESTGELFF.

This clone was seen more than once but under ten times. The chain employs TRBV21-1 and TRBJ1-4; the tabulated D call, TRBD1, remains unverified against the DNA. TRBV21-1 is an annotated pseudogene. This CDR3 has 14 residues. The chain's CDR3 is CARKRQGANEKLFF. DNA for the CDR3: TGTGCCAGGAAGAGACAGGGAGCTAATGAAAAACTGTTTTTT.

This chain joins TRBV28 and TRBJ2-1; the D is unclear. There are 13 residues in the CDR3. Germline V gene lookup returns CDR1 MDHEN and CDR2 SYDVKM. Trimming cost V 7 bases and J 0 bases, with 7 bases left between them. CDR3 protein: CASNLFSYNEQFF. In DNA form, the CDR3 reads TGTGCCAGCAATCTTTTCTCCTACAATGAGCAGTTCTTC.

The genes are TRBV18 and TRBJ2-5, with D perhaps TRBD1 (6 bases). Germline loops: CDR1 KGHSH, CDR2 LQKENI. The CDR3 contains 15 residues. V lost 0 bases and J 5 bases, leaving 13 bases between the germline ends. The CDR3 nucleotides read TGTGCCAGCTCACCACCGTGGGGGCCAGGGGAGACCCAGTACTTC. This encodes CASSPPWGPGETQYF.

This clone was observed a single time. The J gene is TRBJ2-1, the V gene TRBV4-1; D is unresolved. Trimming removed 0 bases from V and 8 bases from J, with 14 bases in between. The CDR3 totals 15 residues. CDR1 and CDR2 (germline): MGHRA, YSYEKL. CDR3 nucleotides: TGCGCCAGCAGCCAAGACTCTTACCCGTCCGATGAGCAGTTCTTC. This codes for CASSQDSYPSDEQFF.

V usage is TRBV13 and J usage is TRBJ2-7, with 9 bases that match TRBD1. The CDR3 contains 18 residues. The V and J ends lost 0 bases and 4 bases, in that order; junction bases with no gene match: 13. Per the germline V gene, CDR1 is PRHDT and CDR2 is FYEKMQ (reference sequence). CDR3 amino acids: CASSLGLMRDREPYEQYF. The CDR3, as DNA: TGTGCCAGCAGCTTAGGCCTAATGCGGGACAGGGAGCCGTACGAGCAGTACTTC.

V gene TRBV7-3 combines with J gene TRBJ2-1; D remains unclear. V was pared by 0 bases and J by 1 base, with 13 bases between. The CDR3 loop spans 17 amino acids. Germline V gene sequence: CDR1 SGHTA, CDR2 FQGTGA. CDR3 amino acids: CASSLTTDGLSYNEQFF. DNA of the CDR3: TGTGCCAGCAGCTTAACGACTGACGGTCTATCCTACAATGAGCAGTTCTTC.

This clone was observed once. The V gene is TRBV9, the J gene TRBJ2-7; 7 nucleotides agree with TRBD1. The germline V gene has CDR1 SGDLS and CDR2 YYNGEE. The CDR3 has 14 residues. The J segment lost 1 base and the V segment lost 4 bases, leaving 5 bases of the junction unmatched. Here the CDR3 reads CASSYRQGSYEQYF. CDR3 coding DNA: TGTGCCAGCAGCTACCGACAGGGATCCTACGAGCAGTACTTC.

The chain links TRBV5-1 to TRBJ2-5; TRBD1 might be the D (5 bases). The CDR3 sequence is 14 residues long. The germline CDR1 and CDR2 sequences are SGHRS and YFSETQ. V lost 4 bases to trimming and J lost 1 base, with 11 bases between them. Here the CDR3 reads CASSLDRVQETQYF. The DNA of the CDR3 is TGCGCCAGCAGCCTCGACAGAGTCCAAGAGACCCAGTACTTC.

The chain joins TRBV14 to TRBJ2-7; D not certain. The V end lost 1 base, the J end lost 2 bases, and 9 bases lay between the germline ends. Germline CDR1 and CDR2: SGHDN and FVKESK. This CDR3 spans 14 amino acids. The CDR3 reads CASSQVGPTYEQYF. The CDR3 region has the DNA TGTGCCAGCAGCCAAGTGGGTCCCACCTACGAGCAGTACTTC.

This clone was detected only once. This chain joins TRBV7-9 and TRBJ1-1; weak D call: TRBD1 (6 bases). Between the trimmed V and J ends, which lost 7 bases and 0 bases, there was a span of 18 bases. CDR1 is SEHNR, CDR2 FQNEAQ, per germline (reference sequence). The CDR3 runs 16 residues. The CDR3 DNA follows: TGTGCCAGCAATTGGGGGTCGACAGGCATGAACACTGAAGCTTTCTTT. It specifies CASNWGSTGMNTEAFF. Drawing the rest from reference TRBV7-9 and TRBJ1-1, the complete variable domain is DTGVSQNPRHKITKRGQNVTFRCDPISEHNRLYWYRQTLGQGPEFLTYFQNEAQLEKSRLLSDRFSAERPKGSFSTLEIQRTEQGDSAMYLCASNWGSTGMNTEAFFGQGTRLTVV.

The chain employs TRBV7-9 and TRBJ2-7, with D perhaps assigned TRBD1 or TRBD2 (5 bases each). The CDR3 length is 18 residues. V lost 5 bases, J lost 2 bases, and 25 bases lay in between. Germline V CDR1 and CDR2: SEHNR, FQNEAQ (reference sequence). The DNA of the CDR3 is TGTGCCAGCAGCGGGCTGGGTCGGTCGTGGGACGGGGCCTACGAGCAGTACTTC. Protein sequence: CASSGLGRSWDGAYEQYF.

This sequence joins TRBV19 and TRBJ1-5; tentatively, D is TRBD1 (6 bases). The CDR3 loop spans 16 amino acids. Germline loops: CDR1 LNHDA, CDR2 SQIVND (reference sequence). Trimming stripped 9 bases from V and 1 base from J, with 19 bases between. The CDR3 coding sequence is TGTGCCAGCACACCCACGGGGGCGCGGAGCAATCAGCCCCAGCATTTT. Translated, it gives CASTPTGARSNQPQHF.

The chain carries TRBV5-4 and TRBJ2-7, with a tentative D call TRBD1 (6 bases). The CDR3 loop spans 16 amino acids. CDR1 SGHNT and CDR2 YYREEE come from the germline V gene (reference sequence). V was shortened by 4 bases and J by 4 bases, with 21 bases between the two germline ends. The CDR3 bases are TGTGCCAGCAGCCCACCCGGGACACGCAGTACTTACGAGCAGTACTTC. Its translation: CASSPPGTRSTYEQYF.

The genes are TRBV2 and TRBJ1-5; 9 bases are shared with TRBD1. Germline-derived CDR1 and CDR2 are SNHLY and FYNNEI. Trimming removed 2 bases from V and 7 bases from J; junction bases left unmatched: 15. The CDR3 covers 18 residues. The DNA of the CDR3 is TGTGCCAGCAGTGAATGGACTTTCGGGACAGGGTCACGACAGCCCCAGCATTTT. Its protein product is CASSEWTFGTGSRQPQHF. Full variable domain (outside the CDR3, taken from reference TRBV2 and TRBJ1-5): EPEVTQTPSHQVTQMGQEVILRCVPISNHLYFYWYRQILGQKVEFLVSFYNNEISEKSEIFDDQFSVERPDGSNFTLKIRSTKLEDSAMYFCASSEWTFGTGSRQPQHFGDGTRLSIL.

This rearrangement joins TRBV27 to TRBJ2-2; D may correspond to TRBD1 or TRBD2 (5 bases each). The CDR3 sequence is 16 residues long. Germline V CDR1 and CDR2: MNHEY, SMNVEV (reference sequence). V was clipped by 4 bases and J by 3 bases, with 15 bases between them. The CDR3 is CASSSRGRGDTGELFF. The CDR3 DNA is TGTGCCAGCAGTTCACGGGGCCGGGGTGACACCGGGGAGCTGTTTTTT.

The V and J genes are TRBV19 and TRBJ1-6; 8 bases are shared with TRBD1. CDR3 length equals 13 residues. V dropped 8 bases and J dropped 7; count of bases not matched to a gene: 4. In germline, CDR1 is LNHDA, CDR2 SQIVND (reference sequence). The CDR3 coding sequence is TGTGCCAGTTTGGGACAGGCCAATTCACCCCTCCACTTT. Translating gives CASLGQANSPLHF.

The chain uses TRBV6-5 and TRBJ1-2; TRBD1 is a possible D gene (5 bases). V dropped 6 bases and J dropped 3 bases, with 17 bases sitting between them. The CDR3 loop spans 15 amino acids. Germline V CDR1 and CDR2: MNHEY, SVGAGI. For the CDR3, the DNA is TGTGCCAGCAGGCCCCGGGACTTATGGTACTATGGCTACACCTTC. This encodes CASRPRDLWYYGYTF.

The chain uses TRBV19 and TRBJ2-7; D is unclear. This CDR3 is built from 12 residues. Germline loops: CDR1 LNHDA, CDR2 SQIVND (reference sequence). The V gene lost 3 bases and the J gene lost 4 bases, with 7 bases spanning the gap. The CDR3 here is CASSMDRYEQYF. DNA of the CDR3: TGTGCCAGTAGTATGGACCGATACGAGCAGTACTTC.

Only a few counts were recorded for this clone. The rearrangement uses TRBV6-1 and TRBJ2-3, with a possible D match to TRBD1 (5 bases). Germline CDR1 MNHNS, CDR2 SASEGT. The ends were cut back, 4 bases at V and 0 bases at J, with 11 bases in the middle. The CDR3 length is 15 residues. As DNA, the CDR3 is TGTGCCAGCAGTGGCCAGGGTAGGAGCACAGATACGCAGTATTTT. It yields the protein CASSGQGRSTDTQYF.